This TCR beta chain stems from a study of shared clonotypes between healthy human individuals. The germline gives CDR1 MNHNS, CDR2 SASEGT. The CDR3 consists of 15 residues. Trimming took 2 bases from V and 4 from J, leaving 12 bases between them. Using immunoSEQ multiplex PCR, the repertoire was profiled, and TCRdb retains in-frame clones only, with some absent. The sample shows fewer than 1.4 million clones, approximately 78% of them seen only once. This clone was counted at least ten times. Sequenced input: memory CD4+ T cells from PBMCs. This sample's subset: CD45RA-negative fraction. The gene calls are TRBV6-1 and TRBJ1-5; D is perhaps TRBD1 (5 bases). The clonotype originates from a man aged 18 to 35 in good health. Some clones in this sample may be carry-over from other donors' samples. The CDR3 sequence is CASSEYATGNQPQHF. The CDR3 nucleotides read TGTGCCAGCAGTGAATATGCAACAGGTAATCAGCCCCAGCATTTT.